The sequence of this T cell receptor (beta chain) was determined in a study of T-cell reconstitution after alpha-beta-depleted transplantation in children. TCRbeta library preparation incorporated unique molecular identifiers. TCRdb used MiXCR to reprocess the PCR reads, holding one entry per CDR3 protein. The sample carries 350,000 to 400,000 distinct CDR3 sequences, just over 20% recorded once. V was cut by 4 bases and J by 0 bases, with 12 bases left in between. Germline-derived CDR1 and CDR2 are MNHEY and SMNVEV (reference sequence). The CDR3 is 16 residues long. V is TRBV27 and J is TRBJ2-2, with D hard to call. The sample in question was PBMCs from the stem cell graft donor, obtained from the stem cell graft. This receptor was taken from a human donor who donated a stem cell graft to a child with acute myeloid leukemia. CDR3 region: CASSSLIGSNTGELFF. The CDR3 bases are TGTGCCAGCAGTTCTCTTATCGGGTCGAACACCGGGGAGCTGTTTTTT.